A single sample is the source of the 32 T cell receptor beta chains below, sequenced in a study of molecular identifiers for immune sequencing clone quantification. TCRdb recomputed calls from the PCR reads with MiXCR, one row per CDR3 protein. The sample yields about 510,000 distinct CDR3 sequences, about a fifth seen once. The material sequenced was naive CD8+ T cells from blood, with Jurkat cell RNA spiked in. Subset given: FACS-sorted CD8+CD4-CCR7+CD45RA+ naive T cells. The receptors stem from a human donor in good health. Some libraries in this study had Jurkat cell RNA spiked in.

About this clonotype itself: A read error may be the cause here, since a much bigger clone is one base away. This chain uses TRBV4-3 with TRBJ1-4, with D unresolved. In germline, CDR1 is LGHNA, CDR2 YSLEER. The CDR3 covers 16 residues. CDR3 in DNA: TGCGCCAGCAGCCAGCATGGACCTCCAACTAATGAAGAACTGTTTTTT. This encodes CASSQHGPPTNEELFF.

About this clonotype: A clone one base away is much larger, so this may be a read error. This chain uses TRBV15 with TRBJ2-3; 11 bases fit TRBD2. CDR1 is LNHNV and CDR2 is YYDKDF in the germline V gene (reference sequence). This CDR3 comprises 17 residues. The CDR3 sequence is CATGRDSSGGATDTQYF. In nucleotides, the CDR3 is TGTGCCACCGGCAGAGATAGTAGCGGGGGGGCTACAGATACGCAGTATTTT.

As regards this clonotype: A read error may be the cause here, since a much bigger clone is one base away. Given the absence of the conserved phenylalanine or tryptophan at the CDR3 end, a read error is likely. This chain joins TRBV5-1 and TRBJ2-7, with D unclear. The CDR3 covers 15 residues. The germline gives CDR1 SGHRS, CDR2 YFSETQ. V gave up 3 bases and J gave up 5 bases, with 18 bases separating them. CDR3 sequence reads: CASSSEGEGRNEQYL. The CDR3 DNA reads TGCGCCAGCAGCTCGGAAGGTGAAGGGCGGAACGAGCAGTACCTC.

This clonotype was recorded at least ten times. This chain connects TRBV7-9 to TRBJ2-3, with a weak D call TRBD2 (5 bases). Per the germline V gene, CDR1 is SEHNR and CDR2 is FQNEAQ (reference sequence). CDR3 length: 13 amino acids. Trimming removed 7 bases from V and 2 bases from J, with 10 bases in between. The CDR3 sequence is CASTFSDTDTQYF. As DNA, the CDR3 is TGTGCCAGCACCTTTAGCGACACAGATACGCAGTATTTT.

This clonotype was picked up a small number of times. This rearrangement joins TRBV6-1 to TRBJ2-3, with D unresolved. The CDR3 is 12 residues long. CDR1 is MNHNS, CDR2 SASEGT, per germline. The germline V and J ends were trimmed by 7 bases and 1 base, with 6 bases remaining between them. CDR3 residues: CASTFGTDTQYF. CDR3 in DNA: TGTGCCAGCACTTTTGGCACAGATACGCAGTATTTT.

As for this clonotype: This sequence may be a read error, since a much larger clone differs from it by one base. V and J are TRBV7-3 and TRBJ2-1; 14 nucleotides agree with TRBD2. The length of the CDR3 is 18 residues. J was trimmed by 6 bases and V by 5 bases; bases with no gene match: 12. Germline loops: CDR1 SGHTA, CDR2 FQGTGA. The CDR3 nucleotides are TGTGCCAGCAGCACGGGACTAGCGGGAGAGTCATACCCCAATGAGCAGTTCTTC. Its protein product is CASSTGLAGESYPNEQFF.

This clonotype was seen a handful of times. This may be a read error: a much more frequent sequence differs by one nucleotide. J is TRBJ1-1 and V is TRBV7-9; no firm D call. Germline V gene lookup returns CDR1 SEHNR and CDR2 FQNEAQ (reference sequence). Trimming stripped 4 bases from V and 9 bases from J, with 18 bases between. This CDR3 comprises 14 residues. The CDR3 region is CASSSGSDGTKAFF. The DNA of the CDR3 is TGTGCCAGCAGCTCCGGGTCTGATGGAACTAAAGCTTTCTTT.

On this clonotype itself: Compared with germline, one end of the junction differs, possibly owing to a read error. The rearrangement links TRBV12-3 or TRBV12-4 to TRBJ1-1; 10 bases are a match to TRBD1. The CDR3 has 13 residues. CDR3 sequence reads: CASTRQGANPEAF. CDR3 in DNA: TGTGCCAGCACCCGACAGGGGGCGAACCCCGAAGCTTTT.

V is TRBV28 and J is TRBJ1-2, with 7 nucleotides matching TRBD1. The CDR3 length is 16 residues. Trimming cost V 6 bases and J 7 bases; bases outside gene matches: 17. The germline CDR1 and CDR2 sequences are MDHEN and SYDVKM. The CDR3 region is CASSSIPRTGDCGYTF. Here the CDR3 DNA reads TGTGCCAGCAGCTCGATCCCCAGGACAGGAGACTGTGGCTACACCTTC.

This clonotype was observed a handful of times. The rearrangement uses TRBV20-1 and TRBJ2-7, with no clear D. Germline V CDR1 and CDR2: DFQATT, SNEGSKA (reference sequence). Trimming stripped 0 bases from V and 7 bases from J, with 16 bases between. This CDR3 spans 14 amino acids. The CDR3 DNA is TGCAGTGCTAGAGATTTTCAGAGACCCGGAGAGCAGTACTTC. Encoded protein: CSARDFQRPGEQYF.

The chain couples TRBV3-1 to TRBJ1-1; D may be TRBD1 (6 bases). Germline CDR1 and CDR2: LGHDT and YNNKEL (reference sequence). This CDR3 spans 19 amino acids. V was trimmed by 0 bases and J by 0 bases, leaving 20 bases between them. Here the CDR3 DNA reads TGTGCCAGCAGCCAAGATCCGAGGGCGGGGGCGAGGGTGAACACTGAAGCTTTCTTT. Its protein is CASSQDPRAGARVNTEAFF.

The rearrangement links TRBV4-1 to TRBJ2-1; 8 bases agree with TRBD2. The V gene end was trimmed by 3 bases and the J gene end by 8 bases; junction bases not matched to a gene: 12. Germline lookup yields CDR1 MGHRA and CDR2 YSYEKL. The CDR3 has 16 residues. CDR3 DNA sequence: TGCGCCAGCAGCCATTCGGGGAGCGGGAGAGGATATGAGCAGTTCTTC. It encodes CASSHSGSGRGYEQFF.

This clonotype was seen many times. This chain links TRBV2 with TRBJ2-3; D may be TRBD2 (6 bases). V shed 4 bases and J shed 2 bases, with 16 bases lying between them. The CDR3 spans 16 residues. The germline V gene has CDR1 SNHLY and CDR2 FYNNEI. Written as DNA, the CDR3 is TGTGCCAGCAGTGTGGGGCGGGGAACGTCCACAGATACGCAGTATTTT. Its translation is CASSVGRGTSTDTQYF.

The chain uses TRBV5-6 and TRBJ2-5; TRBD1 matches at 11 bases. Germline V lookup: CDR1 SGHDT, CDR2 YYEEEE. With 2 bases clipped from V and 1 base from J, the junction kept 4 bases outside the gene matches. This CDR3 is built from 16 residues. The CDR3 sequence: CASSLGTGGIQETQYF. The CDR3 coding sequence is TGTGCCAGCAGCTTAGGGACAGGGGGAATCCAAGAGACCCAGTACTTC.

This sequence joins TRBV4-2 and TRBJ2-3; 7 bases are a match to TRBD2. The J segment lost 2 bases and the V segment lost 1 base, leaving 6 bases of the junction unmatched. Germline CDR1 and CDR2: LGHNA and YNFKEQ. The CDR3 has 16 residues. CDR3 in DNA: TGTGCCAGCAGCCAAGGGGACTACACCCTCACAGATACGCAGTATTTT. Residues: CASSQGDYTLTDTQYF.

This clonotype has only a few counts. The chain uses TRBV7-9 and TRBJ2-2; D is possibly TRBD1 (6 bases). The length of the CDR3 is 14 residues. The germline V and J ends were trimmed by 6 bases and 7 bases, with 15 bases remaining between them. Germline V gene data show CDR1 as SEHNR and CDR2 as FQNEAQ (reference sequence). The DNA for the CDR3 is TGTGCCAGCAGTTTCCAAGGGGGTAACGGGGAGCTGTTTTTT. Translated: CASSFQGGNGELFF.

Ten or more counts support this clonotype. The rearrangement joins TRBV20-1 to TRBJ2-3; TRBD2 matches at 11 bases. This CDR3 is built from 15 residues. Trimming removed 4 bases from V and 2 bases from J; junction bases left unmatched: 5. Germline V gene lookup returns CDR1 DFQATT and CDR2 SNEGSKA (reference sequence). The CDR3 sequence is CSATGTSGPTDTQYF. Here the CDR3 DNA reads TGCAGTGCTACCGGGACTAGCGGCCCCACAGATACGCAGTATTTT.

This clonotype was seen repeatedly, ten times or more. The gene calls are TRBV5-4 and TRBJ2-5; 9 bases line up with TRBD1. The ends lost 2 bases at V and 5 bases at J; junction bases unmatched: 4. The CDR3 loop spans 14 amino acids. Germline V gene sequence: CDR1 SGHNT, CDR2 YYREEE (reference sequence). CDR3 in amino acids: CASSFGQGFETQYF. In DNA form, the CDR3 reads TGTGCCAGCAGCTTCGGACAGGGGTTTGAGACCCAGTACTTC.

The V call is TRBV18, the J call TRBJ2-7; tentatively, D is TRBD1 or TRBD2 (5 bases each). Trimming left V 1 base short and J 4 bases short, with 17 bases between. The CDR3 covers 16 residues. Germline CDR1 KGHSH, CDR2 LQKENI. The CDR3 here is CASSPRLGVRVYEQYF. The CDR3 nucleotides are TGTGCCAGCTCACCACGTTTGGGGGTACGAGTATACGAGCAGTACTTC.

This clonotype was seen a handful of times. The chain recombines TRBV12-3 or TRBV12-4 with TRBJ2-1; D gene uncertain. The CDR3 loop spans 14 amino acids. V was cut by 2 bases and J by 10 bases, with 15 bases left in between. The CDR3 here is CASSLIPGFGEQFF. The CDR3 DNA reads as TGTGCCAGCAGTTTAATCCCGGGCTTCGGAGAGCAGTTCTTC.

This clonotype was counted many times. The J gene is TRBJ1-4, the V gene TRBV29-1; D not resolved. V lost 7 bases and J lost 7, with 13 bases in between. This CDR3 is built from 12 residues. Germline-derived CDR1 and CDR2 are SQVTM and ANQGSEA. In DNA form, the CDR3 reads TGCAGCGCCTTCTTAAGTAGTGAAAAACTGTTTTTT. It is translated as CSAFLSSEKLFF.

The chain links TRBV7-2 to TRBJ2-7; no clear D gene. The germline V gene encodes CDR1 SGHTA and CDR2 FQGNSA. V was trimmed by 6 bases and J by 5 bases, leaving 14 bases between them. The CDR3 totals 13 residues. As DNA, the CDR3 is TGTGCCAGCAGTCAACCCGCAATCAACGAGCAGTACTTC. Encoded protein: CASSQPAINEQYF.

This clonotype was detected only a few times. The chain employs TRBV27 and TRBJ1-2; TRBD1 matches 8 bases. V lost 4 bases and J lost 8; bases outside the gene matches: 9. Germline V lookup: CDR1 MNHEY, CDR2 SMNVEV (reference sequence). The CDR3 sequence is 14 residues long. The CDR3 DNA sequence: TGTGCCAGCAGTTCCGCATCAGGGGGCGTCGGCTACACCTTC. Translating it yields CASSSASGGVGYTF.

This clonotype was seen just once. A read error may be the cause here, since a much bigger clone is one base away. The chain employs TRBV4-1 and TRBJ2-7; TRBD1 agrees at 7 bases. Germline lookup yields CDR1 MGHRA and CDR2 YSYEKL. The CDR3 contains 14 residues. The CDR3, as DNA: TGCACCAGCAGCCGATCCAGGGGGTCCGACGAGCAGTACTTC. Translation: CTSSRSRGSDEQYF.

In this sample, this clonotype turned up a few times. The chain joins TRBV28 to TRBJ1-5; TRBD1 matches 8 bases. From germline, CDR1 is MDHEN and CDR2 SYDVKM. The junction had 8 bases not matched to a gene; V was cut back by 5 bases and J by 5 bases. The CDR3 has 15 amino acids. The DNA of the CDR3 is TGTGCCAGCAGTCCCAGGGGGCTGGGGGATCAGCCCCAGCATTTT. Amino acids: CASSPRGLGDQPQHF. The whole variable domain, remainder taken from reference TRBV28 and TRBJ1-5, is DVKVTQSSRYLVKRTGEKVFLECVQDMDHENMFWYRQDPGLGLRLIYFSYDVKMKEKGDIPEGYSVSREKKERFSLILESASTNQTSMYLCASSPRGLGDQPQHFGDGTRLSIL.

For this clonotype: A much more abundant neighbour one base away suggests this may be a read error. The V call is TRBV29-1, the J call TRBJ2-5; no clear D gene. CDR1 and CDR2 (germline): SQVTM, ANQGSEA. This CDR3 region has 14 residues. As DNA, the CDR3 is TGCAGCGTTCAAGACGGGTCTTACCAGGAGACCAAGTACTTC. Protein: CSVQDGSYQETKYF.

This clonotype appeared many times. This chain links TRBV5-6 with TRBJ2-3; no definite D call. The CDR3 contains 13 residues. Germline values: CDR1 SGHDT, CDR2 YYEEEE. V lost 0 bases, J lost 4 bases, and 6 bases lay in between. In DNA, the CDR3 is TGTGCCAGCAGCTTGGACGGCCCAGATACGCAGTATTTT. Translating gives CASSLDGPDTQYF.

This clonotype was observed many times. The rearrangement uses TRBV4-3 and TRBJ2-7, with 7 bases that match TRBD1. The CDR3 sequence is 15 residues long. Germline CDR1 reads LGHNA; CDR2 reads YSLEER. Trimming took 1 base from V and 3 from J; bases not matched to a gene: 6. CDR3 nucleotide sequence: TGCGCCAGCAGCCAAGGACAGGGTAAGGTCTACGAGCAGTACTTC. Translated: CASSQGQGKVYEQYF.

The chain is built from TRBV2 and TRBJ2-2; unclear D gene. The CDR3 runs to 14 residues. Trimming took off 4 bases at V and 5 bases at J, with 11 bases between the two ends. Germline values: CDR1 SNHLY, CDR2 FYNNEI. The CDR3 is CASSVGIATGELFF. The CDR3 bases are TGTGCCAGCAGTGTGGGAATCGCGACCGGGGAGCTGTTTTTT. The full variable domain, in which reference TRBV2 and TRBJ2-2 provide the parts outside the CDR3, is EPEVTQTPSHQVTQMGQEVILRCVPISNHLYFYWYRQILGQKVEFLVSFYNNEISEKSEIFDDQFSVERPDGSNFTLKIRSTKLEDSAMYFCASSVGIATGELFFGEGSRLTVL.

This clonotype was found many times. The chain uses TRBV5-1 and TRBJ1-5; D gene uncertain. Germline assignment: CDR1 SGHRS and CDR2 YFSETQ. This CDR3 is built from 14 residues. Trimming shortened V by 0 bases and J by 5 bases, and 9 bases separated the two germline ends. CDR3 sequence reads: CASSLDLMDQPQHF. As DNA, the CDR3 is TGCGCCAGCAGCTTGGATCTGATGGATCAGCCCCAGCATTTT.

This clonotype was found a few times. This chain connects TRBV13 to TRBJ2-5; maybe TRBD2 (6 bases). The CDR3 runs to 15 residues. V lost 0 bases and J 5 bases, leaving 13 bases between the germline ends. CDR1 and CDR2 (germline): PRHDT, FYEKMQ (reference sequence). The CDR3 loop is CASSLGPRGMETQYF. CDR3 nucleotide sequence: TGTGCCAGCAGCTTAGGCCCCCGGGGGATGGAGACCCAGTACTTC.

CDR3 protein: CASSVGATAEDTQYF. The CDR3 bases are TGTGCCAGCAGCGTAGGAGCCACGGCGGAAGATACGCAGTATTTT. This chain links TRBV9 with TRBJ2-3; D is uncertain. This CDR3 comprises 15 residues. In germline, CDR1 is SGDLS, CDR2 YYNGEE. Trimming cost V 0 bases and J 5 bases, with 13 bases left between them.